This TCR beta chain was sequenced in a study of T cells in Graves' hyperthyroidism and ophthalmopathy. CDR3 length: 14 amino acids. The junction had 4 bases not matched to a gene; V was cut back by 3 bases and J by 4 bases. Per the germline V gene, CDR1 is SGHRS and CDR2 is YFSETQ. Amplification of TCR beta CDR3 regions used RNA as the template. The TCR CDR3 first-round RT-PCR relied on the HTBI primer set. TCRdb re-derived calls from the multiplex PCR reads in MiXCR, one entry per CDR3 protein. The table includes about 510,000 distinct CDR3 sequences, about 14% detected once. Worth noting for this clonotype: As yet, its antigen is unknown.

The study's findings and limits: The model foresaw ophthalmopathy a median around 6.4 months prior to onset.

A lack of ophthalmopathy progression within 18 months defined stable Graves' hyperthyroidism. Sequencing was done on a sample of blood. The receptor was derived from a woman between 40 and 55 years old with Graves' hyperthyroidism. This chain links TRBV5-1 with TRBJ2-5; 9 bases map to TRBD1. DNA for the CDR3: TGCGCCAGCAGCTCCACGACAGGGGGAGAGACCCAGTACTTC. Translating gives CASSSTTGGETQYF.